Listed here are 14 T cell receptor beta chains from one sample, sequenced in a study of T cell responses to AZD1222 COVID-19 vaccine. TCRdb's table, derived via immunoSEQ multiplex PCR, lists solely in-frame clones and lacks some. This sample has 150,000 to 200,000 clones, with around 87% found just once. The starting material was peripheral blood, obtained on day 0 of MenACWY control vaccination. The receptors originated from an adult in good health.

The chain carries TRBV11-2 and TRBJ2-1; possibly TRBD2 for D (5 bases). CDR3 length: 13 amino acids. V was cut by 0 bases and J by 9 bases, with 9 bases left in between. Germline lookup yields CDR1 SGHAT and CDR2 FQNNGV. This CDR3 is CASSLDFAGEQFF. Written as DNA, the CDR3 is TGTGCCAGCAGCTTAGATTTTGCGGGTGAGCAGTTCTTC.

The chain links TRBV7-3 to TRBJ2-3, with D possibly matching TRBD2 (6 bases). The CDR3 totals 14 residues. Trimming left V 4 bases short and J 6 bases short, with 14 bases between. Germline V gives CDR1 SGHTA, CDR2 FQGTGA. The CDR3 DNA follows: TGTGCCAGCAGCTCGCAGGGAGGAGGGGATACGCAGTATTTT. Protein product: CASSSQGGGDTQYF.

J is TRBJ2-2 and V is TRBV6-6; TRBD1 matches at 7 bases. Germline V gene sequence: CDR1 MNHNY, CDR2 SVGAGI (reference sequence). With V trimmed by 8 bases and J by 3 bases, 6 bases remained unmatched. The CDR3 has 14 residues. The CDR3: CASCPGGDTGELFF. As DNA, the CDR3 is TGTGCCAGCTGCCCAGGGGGAGACACCGGGGAGCTGTTTTTT.

V is TRBV7-9 and J is TRBJ1-2; TRBD1 agrees at 7 bases. CDR1 and CDR2 from the germline V gene are SEHNR and FQNEAQ (reference sequence). Germline trimming cut 5 bases from V and 5 bases from J; bases unmatched to any gene: 11. CDR3 size: 15 residues. The CDR3 region has the DNA TGTGCCAGCAGCCCGGTGAAGGGGGCTGGGTATGGCTACACCTTC. It encodes CASSPVKGAGYGYTF.

The genes are TRBV5-4 and TRBJ1-2; 7 bases are shared with TRBD1. CDR3 length: 15 residues. The V segment lost 4 bases and the J segment 4 bases; nucleotides outside the gene matches: 10. The germline V gene has CDR1 SGHNT and CDR2 YYREEE (reference sequence). Here the CDR3 DNA reads TGTGCCAGCAGCCCCCCCGTGGGACAGACCTATGGCTACACCTTC. Translated, it gives CASSPPVGQTYGYTF.

This chain connects TRBV10-3 to TRBJ1-6; D remains unclear. The CDR3 spans 16 residues. V lost 3 bases, J lost 0 bases, and 9 bases lay in between. CDR1 and CDR2 (germline): ENHRY, SYGVKD. CDR3 DNA sequence: TGTGCCATCAGTGATAGTCGGAACTCCTATAATTCACCCCTCCACTTT. This gives the protein CAISDSRNSYNSPLHF.

The chain joins TRBV21-1 to TRBJ2-4; the table's D call, TRBD2, was not checked against the DNA. TRBV21-1 is given as a pseudogene. CDR3 length: 15 amino acids. CDR3 sequence: CASSEVTFAKNIQYF. For the CDR3, the DNA is TGTGCCAGCAGCGAGGTAACCTTCGCCAAAAACATTCAGTACTTC.

This chain links TRBV5-6 with TRBJ2-1, with 9 bases lining up with TRBD1. Looked up from germline, CDR1 is SGHDT and CDR2 is YYEEEE. The CDR3 runs to 16 residues. Trimming took 2 bases from V and 8 from J; bases not matched to a gene: 11. In DNA form, the CDR3 reads TGTGCCAGCAGCTTAGAGGGACAGGGAATAGTTTATGAGCAGTTCTTC. Translation gives CASSLEGQGIVYEQFF.

The chain joins TRBV9 to TRBJ1-5; 7 bases line up with TRBD1. This CDR3 is 15 amino acids long. Unmatched junction bases numbered 2, after V lost 0 bases and J lost 2 bases. Germline assignment: CDR1 SGDLS and CDR2 YYNGEE. This CDR3 is CASSVGDRGNQPQHF. The CDR3, as DNA: TGTGCCAGCAGCGTAGGCGACAGGGGCAATCAGCCCCAGCATTTT.

This clone was found a few times. This chain joins TRBV30 and TRBJ1-2; no clear D gene. The CDR3 spans 13 residues. Germline V CDR1 and CDR2: GTSNPN, SVGIG (reference sequence). The ends were cut back, 4 bases at V and 1 base at J, with 10 bases in the middle. CDR3 DNA: TGTGCCTGGACTACGGGGTTTAACTATGGCTACACCTTC. It encodes CAWTTGFNYGYTF. Combining the CDR3 with reference TRBV30 and TRBJ1-2 gives the whole variable domain SQTIHQWPATLVQPVGSPLSLECTVEGTSNPNLYWYRQAAGRGLQLLFYSVGIGQISSEVPQNLSASRPQDRQFILSSKKLLLSDSGFYLCAWTTGFNYGYTFGSGTRLTVV.

Only a few counts were recorded for this clone. The rearrangement uses TRBV6-4 and TRBJ2-3; 16 bases fit TRBD2. This CDR3 comprises 15 residues. The germline V gene encodes CDR1 MRHNA and CDR2 SNTAGT. V was pared by 8 bases and J by 2 bases, with 1 base of the junction left unmatched. The CDR3 DNA reads TGTGCCAGCGGGACTAGCGGGGGGGCCACAGATACGCAGTATTTT. Protein: CASGTSGGATDTQYF.

The J gene is TRBJ2-7, the V gene TRBV27, with D maybe TRBD2 (7 bases). Between the trimmed V and J ends, which lost 9 bases and 4 bases, there was a span of 16 bases. Germline CDR1 reads MNHEY; CDR2 reads SMNVEV (reference sequence). The CDR3 runs to 13 residues. CDR3 nucleotide sequence: TGTGCCAGTCTAGGGGAGGGGGAGTACGAGCAGTACTTC. It yields the protein CASLGEGEYEQYF.

The gene calls are TRBV2 and TRBJ1-1; D gene uncertain. The CDR3 has 14 amino acids. Germline-derived CDR1 and CDR2 are SNHLY and FYNNEI. Trimming pared 6 bases from V and 1 base from J, leaving 12 bases between. CDR3 loop: CASSSVSGNTEAFF. In DNA, the CDR3 is TGTGCCAGCAGCTCAGTATCGGGGAACACTGAAGCTTTCTTT.

CDR3 in DNA: TGTGCCAGCAGCTTGGCCGGGGGGGCAAATAATGAGCAGTTCTTC. Its protein is CASSLAGGANNEQFF. The gene calls are TRBV5-6 and TRBJ2-1, with 8 bases fitting TRBD2. Trimming removed 0 bases from V and 7 bases from J; junction bases left unmatched: 6. The V gene's germline CDR1 is SGHDT and CDR2 YYEEEE. The CDR3 length is 15 residues.